This TCR beta chain was sequenced in a study of a mutant IDH1 vaccine in newly diagnosed glioma. About the study: The therapy given earlier, which was standard therapy, consisted of radiotherapy, temozolomide, or both, and most of the patients received both.

Time point denoted: week 47, end of study. Each vaccine dose was 300 ug of mutant IDH1 20-mer peptide, with topical imiquimod. Patients were given eight vaccinations, scheduled in weeks 1, 3, 5, 7, 11, 15, 19 and 23. Trimming cost V 1 base and J 3 bases, with 13 bases left between them. There are 15 residues in the CDR3. Germline lookup yields CDR1 MNHNS and CDR2 SASEGT. Data came from immunoSEQ multiplex PCR; TCRdb stores just in-frame clones and leaves some out. The table has about 34,000 clones, around nine tenths seen once; the top ten hold about 12%. This clone was found a few times. Its antigen is not known. Findings of the study overall: Seemingly, top peripheral T cell clonotype changes bore no relation to pseudoprogression.

The rearrangement links TRBV6-1 to TRBJ2-7; D perhaps matches TRBD1 (5 bases). The clonotype comes from a woman in her twenties or thirties with glioma. This specimen was PBMCs, taken from a glioma patient whose treatment included an IDH1 peptide vaccine. Here the CDR3 DNA reads TGTGCCAGCAGTGAAGAATTTGGGGCGGTCTACGAGCAGTACTTC. Translation gives CASSEEFGAVYEQYF.